The next 4 T cell receptor beta chains were all read from a single sample in a study of siplizumab effects on memory and regulatory T cells. The protocol was immunoSEQ multiplex PCR, while the TCRdb copy is restricted to in-frame clones and leaves out a portion. The sample lists 80,000 to 95,000 clones; about 95% were seen once. The sample was CD8+ T cells sorted from blood. These receptors were obtained from a human donor in good health.

This clone has a handful of counts. This chain links TRBV5-6 with TRBJ1-5; no firm D call. The CDR3 is 16 residues long. Trimming left V 3 bases short and J 6 bases short, with 19 bases between. The V gene's germline CDR1 is SGHDT and CDR2 YYEEEE. The CDR3 here is CASSSYRGPGSQPQHF. The CDR3 nucleotides read TGTGCCAGCAGCTCATATCGAGGACCGGGGAGTCAGCCCCAGCATTTT.

The chain couples TRBV15 to TRBJ2-7; D is ambiguous. The ends were cut back, 1 base at V and 0 bases at J, with 10 bases in the middle. Per germline, CDR1 LNHNV and CDR2 YYDKDF (reference sequence). CDR3 length equals 15 residues. CDR3 DNA sequence: TGTGCCACCAGCAGAGGATTTCCGGTCTCCTACGAGCAGTACTTC. This encodes CATSRGFPVSYEQYF.

The genes are TRBV27 and TRBJ1-4; no clear D. The CDR3 consists of 12 residues. Trimming pared 6 bases from V and 8 bases from J, leaving 10 bases between. The V gene's germline CDR1 is MNHEY and CDR2 SMNVEV (reference sequence). CDR3 bases: TGTGCCAGCAGGGGGTTATCGGAAAAACTGTTTTTT. Translated: CASRGLSEKLFF.

The J gene is TRBJ1-1, the V gene TRBV28, with TRBD1 identical over 7 bases. J was trimmed by 0 bases and V by 1 base; bases with no gene match: 11. The CDR3 runs 18 residues. Germline values: CDR1 MDHEN, CDR2 SYDVKM. The CDR3 nucleotides read TGTGCCAGCAGTTTATCGTTGATGCAGGGGGAAATGAACACTGAAGCTTTCTTT. Translating it yields CASSLSLMQGEMNTEAFF.